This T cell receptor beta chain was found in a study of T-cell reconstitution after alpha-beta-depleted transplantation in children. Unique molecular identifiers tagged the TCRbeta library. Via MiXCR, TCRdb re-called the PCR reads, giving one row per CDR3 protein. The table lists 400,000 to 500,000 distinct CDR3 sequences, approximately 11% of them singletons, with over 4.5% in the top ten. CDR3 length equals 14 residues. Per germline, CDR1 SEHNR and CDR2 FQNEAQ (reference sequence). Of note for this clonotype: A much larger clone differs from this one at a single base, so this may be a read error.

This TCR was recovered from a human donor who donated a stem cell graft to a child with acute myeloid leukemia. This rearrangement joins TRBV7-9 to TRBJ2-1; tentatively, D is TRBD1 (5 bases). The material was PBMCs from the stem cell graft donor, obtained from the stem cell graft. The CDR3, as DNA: TGTGCCAGCAGCCGAGCGACAGTCTACACTGAGCAGTTCTTC. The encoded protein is CASSRATVYTEQFF. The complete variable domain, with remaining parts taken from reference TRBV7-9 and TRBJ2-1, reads DTGVSQNPRHKITKRGQNVTFRCDPISEHNRLYWYRQTLGQGPEFLTYFQNEAQLEKSRLLSDRFSAERPKGSFSTLEIQRTEQGDSAMYLCASSRATVYTEQFFGPGTRLTVL.